This T cell receptor beta chain emerged from a study of CXCR3-negative and CXCR3-positive naive CD8 T cells. Study-wide context: Collectively, the libraries yielded about 135 million TRB reads in total, at about 1.5 +/- 0.3 million per library. Study-wide results and caveats: For the naive subsets, surface CD5 was similar, and TCR strength was inferred from TRB CDR3 properties. Diversity was high in both naive subsets and much lower in memory cells.

Each CD8+ T cell subset was flow-sorted in triplicate. Every sort contained about 310,000 cells. A note on this clonotype: What it binds is unknown.

The TRB cDNA libraries were prepared by 5' RACE with UMI labels. TCRdb re-called the 5' RACE reads and catalogs CDR3 proteins one per entry, DNA excluded. The repertoire table contains about 62,000 distinct CDR3 sequences. The sample was naive CXCR3- CD8+ T cells from blood. The subset is: CD45RO-CCR7+CD27+CD95- naive CD8+ T cells lacking CXCR3 (TNR3-). The TCR sequence derives from a human donor in good health. Some clones in this sample may be carry-over from other donors' samples.

CDR3 sequence: CASSQGPNEQFF. V gene TRBV7-9 combines with J gene TRBJ2-1; the D call from TCRdb, TRBD2, cannot be confirmed without DNA. This CDR3 region has 12 residues. The germline V gene encodes CDR1 SEHNR and CDR2 FQNEAQ (reference sequence). Supplemented by reference TRBV7-9 and TRBJ2-1, the full variable domain reads DTGVSQNPRHKITKRGQNVTFRCDPISEHNRLYWYRQTLGQGPEFLTYFQNEAQLEKSRLLSDRFSAERPKGSFSTLEIQRTEQGDSAMYLCASSQGPNEQFFGPGTRLTVL.